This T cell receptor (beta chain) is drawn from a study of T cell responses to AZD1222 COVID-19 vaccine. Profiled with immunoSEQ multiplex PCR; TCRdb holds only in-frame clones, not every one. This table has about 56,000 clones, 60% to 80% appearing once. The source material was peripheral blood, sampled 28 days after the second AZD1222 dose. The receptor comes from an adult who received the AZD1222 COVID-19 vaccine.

The CDR3 bases are TGTGCCAGCCGTGACAGGGGGCGTTCTACTAATGAAAAACTGTTTTTT. This sequence encodes CASRDRGRSTNEKLFF. J is TRBJ1-4 and V is TRBV19; 10 nucleotides agree with TRBD1. V shed 9 bases and J 2 bases; nucleotides not matched to a gene: 9. CDR3 length equals 16 residues. The germline V gene encodes CDR1 LNHDA and CDR2 SQIVND (reference sequence).